A single sample is the source of the 25 T cell receptor beta chains below, sequenced in a study of CD8+CD57+ T cells in acquired aplastic anemia. For CDR3 and TCR beta VDJ profiling, genomic DNA was the template used. TCRdb re-called the reads with MiXCR, one entry per CDR3 protein. The top ten hold just over 45% of the sample, which has more than 150,000 distinct CDR3 sequences, around 66% seen once. Specimen: sorted CD4+, CD8+, or CD8+CD57+ T cells (not recorded which) from PBMCs. The source of these receptors is a human donor with severe aplastic anemia or a healthy control (not recorded which).

V and J are TRBV7-9 and TRBJ1-4; TRBD1 matches at 10 bases. The CDR3 covers 17 residues. After removal of 2 bases from V and 7 bases from J, the junction contained 10 bases not matched to a gene. Per the germline V gene, CDR1 is SEHNR and CDR2 is FQNEAQ (reference sequence). CDR3 sequence: CASSLRQGAASGEKLFF. DNA of the CDR3: TGTGCCAGCAGCTTACGACAGGGGGCGGCCTCCGGTGAAAAACTGTTTTTT.

The V and J genes are TRBV9 and TRBJ2-2, with TRBD2 matching 7 bases. This CDR3 comprises 13 residues. CDR1 is SGDLS and CDR2 is YYNGEE in the germline V gene. After removal of 4 bases from V and 6 bases from J, the junction contained 3 bases not matched to a gene. As DNA, the CDR3 is TGTGCCAGCAGCTCTGGGGGGGCCGGGGAGCTGTTTTTT. Translated: CASSSGGAGELFF.

This rearrangement joins TRBV24-1 to TRBJ2-3; D might be TRBD1 or TRBD2, each matching 6 bases. The CDR3 covers 14 residues. In germline, CDR1 is KGHDR, CDR2 SFDVKD. The germline V and J ends were trimmed by 7 bases and 2 bases, with 12 bases remaining between them. This CDR3 is CATSGGRSTDTQYF. CDR3 nucleotide sequence: TGTGCCACCAGCGGGGGCAGATCCACAGATACGCAGTATTTT.

V gene TRBV14 combines with J gene TRBJ2-7, with D tentatively TRBD1 or TRBD2 (6 bases each). This CDR3 is 15 amino acids long. Germline V gene lookup returns CDR1 SGHDN and CDR2 FVKESK. V lost 1 base, J lost 6 bases, and 16 bases lay in between. The CDR3 spells CASSQVVGGLGEQYF. As DNA, the CDR3 is TGTGCCAGCAGCCAAGTGGTTGGGGGGCTTGGCGAGCAGTACTTC.

J is TRBJ2-2 and V is TRBV7-6; 9 bases align to TRBD1. Germline V CDR1 and CDR2: SGHVS, FNYEAQ. The CDR3 has 17 residues. V was pared by 5 bases and J by 6 bases, with 13 bases of the junction left unmatched. DNA of the CDR3: TGTGCCAGCAGCCACACACCTGAGGGGGACAGGGCCGGGGAGCTGTTTTTT. Protein product: CASSHTPEGDRAGELFF.

V is TRBV2 and J is TRBJ2-1; TRBD2 might be the D (7 bases). The germline V gene has CDR1 SNHLY and CDR2 FYNNEI. There are 16 residues in the CDR3. V gave up 4 bases and J gave up 0 bases, with 13 bases separating them. CDR3 protein: CASSVRGASSYNEQFF. The CDR3 DNA follows: TGTGCCAGCAGTGTTCGGGGGGCGAGCTCCTACAATGAGCAGTTCTTC.

V gene TRBV20-1 combines with J gene TRBJ2-7; D is ambiguous. CDR1 is DFQATT, CDR2 SNEGSKA, per germline (reference sequence). Trimming took 2 bases from V and 0 from J, leaving 11 bases between them. The CDR3 runs to 14 residues. The CDR3 here is CSARSGANSYEQYF. In nucleotides, the CDR3 is TGCAGTGCTAGATCGGGCGCTAACTCCTACGAGCAGTACTTC.

This chain uses TRBV5-6 with TRBJ1-5; no definite D call. Germline assignment: CDR1 SGHDT and CDR2 YYEEEE. V was cut by 2 bases and J by 7 bases, with 16 bases left in between. This CDR3 spans 15 amino acids. The DNA for the CDR3 is TGTGCCAGCAGCTTAGGAGGGCAGTCCAGCCAGCCCCAGCATTTT. Translation: CASSLGGQSSQPQHF.

The chain is built from TRBV9 and TRBJ2-5, with TRBD1 matching 7 bases. The V gene end was trimmed by 0 bases and the J gene end by 7 bases; junction bases not matched to a gene: 9. This CDR3 comprises 15 residues. Germline loops: CDR1 SGDLS, CDR2 YYNGEE. Here the CDR3 reads CASSVDGDSWGTQYF. CDR3 coding DNA: TGTGCCAGCAGCGTAGACGGGGACAGCTGGGGGACCCAGTACTTC.

This clonotype was observed at least ten times. The V call is TRBV10-1, the J call TRBJ2-7, with D perhaps TRBD1 (5 bases). With 5 bases removed from V and 0 bases from J, the gap between germline ends came to 14 bases. In germline, CDR1 is WNHNN, CDR2 SYGVQD (reference sequence). The CDR3 extends over 15 amino acids. CDR3 amino acids: CASSYRLLYSYEQYF. For the CDR3, the DNA is TGCGCCAGCAGTTACAGGCTCCTATACTCCTACGAGCAGTACTTC.

The V and J genes are TRBV10-3 and TRBJ1-2, with 7 bases fitting TRBD1. CDR3 length equals 15 residues. J was trimmed by 0 bases and V by 3 bases; bases with no gene match: 4. Germline loops: CDR1 ENHRY, CDR2 SYGVKD. CDR3 amino acids: CAISDQGTANYGYTF. CDR3 in DNA: TGTGCCATCAGTGACCAGGGGACAGCTAACTATGGCTACACCTTC.

This clonotype occurred many times. The V call is TRBV5-1, the J call TRBJ1-6; D remains unclear. Germline CDR1 reads SGHRS; CDR2 reads YFSETQ. The CDR3 totals 13 residues. V gave up 0 bases and J gave up 7 bases, with 5 bases separating them. The CDR3 protein is CASSLEQNSPLHF. CDR3 nucleotides: TGCGCCAGCAGCTTGGAACAGAATTCACCCCTCCACTTT. Full variable domain (remainder filled in from reference TRBV5-1 and TRBJ1-6): KAGVTQTPRYLIKTRGQQVTLSCSPISGHRSVSWYQQTPGQGLQFLFEYFSETQRNKGNFPGRFSGRQFSNSRSEMNVSTLELGDSALYLCASSLEQNSPLHFGNGTRLTVT.

This clonotype was detected ten times or more. This sequence joins TRBV5-1 and TRBJ2-7, with TRBD1 matching 9 bases. CDR3 length equals 15 residues. Unmatched junction bases numbered 6, after V lost 1 base and J lost 4 bases. CDR1 is SGHRS and CDR2 is YFSETQ in the germline V gene. DNA of the CDR3: TGCGCCAGCAGCTTGACGGGACAGGGTTTTTACGAGCAGTACTTC. Residues: CASSLTGQGFYEQYF.

The chain uses TRBV20-1 and TRBJ2-3; D remains ambiguous. Deletions cut 2 bases from V and 0 bases from J, with 12 bases between. Germline V lookup: CDR1 DFQATT, CDR2 SNEGSKA (reference sequence). The CDR3 runs to 15 residues. CDR3 nucleotide sequence: TGCAGTGCTAGACAGCTCCAGACTAGCACAGATACGCAGTATTTT. Residues: CSARQLQTSTDTQYF.

This clonotype appeared many times. The V gene is TRBV12-3 or TRBV12-4, the J gene TRBJ1-2; D is unresolved. The CDR3 spans 14 residues. V dropped 10 bases and J dropped 6 bases, with 21 bases sitting between them. CDR3 residues: CAITRPSKDDGYTF. The CDR3 DNA follows: TGTGCCATTACCCGCCCCAGTAAGGACGATGGCTACACCTTC.

The chain carries TRBV2 and TRBJ2-1; no clear D. CDR1 and CDR2 (germline): SNHLY, FYNNEI. The CDR3 is 16 residues long. Trimming stripped 6 bases from V and 0 bases from J, with 15 bases between. This CDR3 is CASRRDTLSSYNEQFF. The CDR3 region has the DNA TGTGCCAGCAGGAGAGACACCCTGAGCTCCTACAATGAGCAGTTCTTC.

This clonotype was observed a few times. The chain is built from TRBV7-6 and TRBJ1-4, with 7 positions matching TRBD1. The CDR3 has 13 amino acids. CDR1 and CDR2 from the germline V gene are SGHVS and FNYEAQ. J was trimmed by 8 bases and V by 11 bases; bases with no gene match: 11. CDR3 nucleotide sequence: TGTGCCGCCGGGAGCAGGGGGAGAGAAAAACTGTTTTTT. This sequence encodes CAAGSRGREKLFF.

The chain uses TRBV9 and TRBJ1-3; D might be TRBD1 (5 bases). The ends were cut back, 0 bases at V and 9 bases at J, with 13 bases in the middle. The germline CDR1 and CDR2 sequences are SGDLS and YYNGEE. This CDR3 has 14 amino acids. The CDR3 is CASSVGGSGVTIYF. CDR3 nucleotide sequence: TGTGCCAGCAGCGTAGGGGGCAGTGGAGTCACCATATATTTT.

The V call is TRBV24-1, the J call TRBJ1-2; 7 bases fit TRBD1. The CDR3 spans 15 residues. V shed 3 bases and J 2 bases; nucleotides not matched to a gene: 5. Looked up from germline, CDR1 is KGHDR and CDR2 is SFDVKD. CDR3 residues: CATSDGRTGNYGYTF. The CDR3 nucleotides are TGTGCCACCAGTGATGGGAGGACAGGAAACTATGGCTACACCTTC.

Concerning this clonotype: An end of the junction differs from the germline gene, which may be a read error. The rearrangement links TRBV7-3 to TRBJ2-7; D perhaps matches TRBD1 (5 bases). The germline V gene encodes CDR1 SGHTA and CDR2 FQGTGA. The CDR3 is made up of 13 amino acids. The CDR3: CATSRAGINEQYF. DNA of the CDR3: TGTGCCACCAGCAGGGCAGGGATTAACGAGCAGTACTTC.

The sample holds many counts of this clonotype. The chain combines TRBV20-1 with TRBJ2-7, with 8 bases lining up with TRBD1. Germline V gene sequence: CDR1 DFQATT, CDR2 SNEGSKA (reference sequence). The trim removed 6 bases at V and 3 bases at J, leaving 7 bases unmatched. The CDR3 consists of 13 residues. CDR3 in amino acids: CSAPGQGNYEQYF. CDR3 nucleotide sequence: TGCAGTGCCCCCGGACAGGGCAACTACGAGCAGTACTTC.

The chain links TRBV7-6 to TRBJ1-1; a weak D match, TRBD1 (5 bases). This CDR3 comprises 14 residues. With 2 bases removed from V and 5 bases from J, the gap between germline ends came to 12 bases. Germline V gene data show CDR1 as SGHVS and CDR2 as FNYEAQ. CDR3 region: CASSLFGGSTEAFF. CDR3 nucleotides: TGTGCCAGCAGCTTATTCGGGGGGTCGACTGAAGCTTTCTTT.

The chain links TRBV7-8 to TRBJ1-6; D is possibly TRBD1 (6 bases). The CDR3 covers 17 residues. CDR1 and CDR2 (germline): SGHVS, FQNEAQ. V dropped 3 bases and J dropped 11 bases, with 23 bases sitting between them. The CDR3 region is CASSFGGRNPFGAPLHF. CDR3 coding DNA: TGTGCCAGCAGCTTCGGGGGGCGCAATCCCTTCGGGGCACCCCTCCACTTT.

The chain combines TRBV20-1 with TRBJ2-7; 9 positions agree with TRBD1. V lost 6 bases to trimming and J lost 3 bases; unmatched junction nucleotides: 15. Looked up from germline, CDR1 is DFQATT and CDR2 is SNEGSKA (reference sequence). CDR3 length: 16 amino acids. CDR3 nucleotides: TGCAGTGCCAGCAGTGTATCCCTGGGACAGGGCTACGAGCAGTACTTC. It specifies CSASSVSLGQGYEQYF.

The J gene is TRBJ2-3, the V gene TRBV7-9; D uncertain. Germline V lookup: CDR1 SEHNR, CDR2 FQNEAQ (reference sequence). Trimming removed 5 bases at V and 5 bases at J, with 8 bases between. The length of the CDR3 is 12 residues. The CDR3 region has the DNA TGTGCCAGCAGCGATGTGGAAGATACGCAGTATTTT. Its translation: CASSDVEDTQYF.